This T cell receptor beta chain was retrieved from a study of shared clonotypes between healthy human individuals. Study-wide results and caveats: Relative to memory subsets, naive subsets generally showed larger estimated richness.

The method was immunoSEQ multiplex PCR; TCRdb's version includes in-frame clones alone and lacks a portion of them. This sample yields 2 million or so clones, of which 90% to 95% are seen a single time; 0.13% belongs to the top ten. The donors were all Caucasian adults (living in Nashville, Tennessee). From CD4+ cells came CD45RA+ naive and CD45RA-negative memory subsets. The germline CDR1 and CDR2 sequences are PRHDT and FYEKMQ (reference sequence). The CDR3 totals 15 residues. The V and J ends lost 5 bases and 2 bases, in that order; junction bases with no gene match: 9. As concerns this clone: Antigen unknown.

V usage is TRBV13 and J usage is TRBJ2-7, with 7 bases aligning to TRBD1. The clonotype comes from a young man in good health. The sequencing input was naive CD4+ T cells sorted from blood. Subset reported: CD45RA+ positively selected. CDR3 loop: CASSAGGSAAYEQYF. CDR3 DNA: TGTGCCAGCAGCGCAGGGGGATCGGCCGCCTACGAGCAGTACTTC.